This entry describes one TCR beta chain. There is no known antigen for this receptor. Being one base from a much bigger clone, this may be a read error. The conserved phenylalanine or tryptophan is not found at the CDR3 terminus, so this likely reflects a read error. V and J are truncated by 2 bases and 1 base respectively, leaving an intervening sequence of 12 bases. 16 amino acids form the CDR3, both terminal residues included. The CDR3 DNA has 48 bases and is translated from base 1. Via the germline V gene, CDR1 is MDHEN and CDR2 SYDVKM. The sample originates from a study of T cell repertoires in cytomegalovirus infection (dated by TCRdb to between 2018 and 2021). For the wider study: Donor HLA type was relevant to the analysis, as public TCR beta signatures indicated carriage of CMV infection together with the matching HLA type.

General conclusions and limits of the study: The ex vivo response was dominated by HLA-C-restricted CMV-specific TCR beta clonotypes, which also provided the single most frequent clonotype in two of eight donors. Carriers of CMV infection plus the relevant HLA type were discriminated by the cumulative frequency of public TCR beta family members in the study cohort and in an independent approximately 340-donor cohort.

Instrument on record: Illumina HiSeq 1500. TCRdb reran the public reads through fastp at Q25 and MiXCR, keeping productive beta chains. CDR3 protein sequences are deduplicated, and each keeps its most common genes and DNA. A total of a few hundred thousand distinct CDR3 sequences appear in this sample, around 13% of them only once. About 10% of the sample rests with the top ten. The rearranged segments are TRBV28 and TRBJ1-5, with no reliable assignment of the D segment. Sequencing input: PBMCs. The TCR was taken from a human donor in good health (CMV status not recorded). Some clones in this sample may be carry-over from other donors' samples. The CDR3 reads CASSLGFSDSNQPQHL. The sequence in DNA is TGTGCCAGCAGTTTAGGTTTTTCGGACAGCAATCAGCCCCAGCATTTA.